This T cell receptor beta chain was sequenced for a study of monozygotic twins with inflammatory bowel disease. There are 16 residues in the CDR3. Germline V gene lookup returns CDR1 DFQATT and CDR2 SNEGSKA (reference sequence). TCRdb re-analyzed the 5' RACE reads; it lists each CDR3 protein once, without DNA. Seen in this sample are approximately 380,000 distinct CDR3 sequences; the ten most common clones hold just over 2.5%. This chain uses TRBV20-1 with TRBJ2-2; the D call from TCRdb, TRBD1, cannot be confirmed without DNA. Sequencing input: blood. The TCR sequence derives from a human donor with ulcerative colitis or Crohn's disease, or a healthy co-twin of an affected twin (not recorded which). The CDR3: CSTAQGLTGWDGELFF.